Here is one TCR beta chain with its context. This sample was included in a study of blood T cell repertoires in COVID-19. About the research overall: Italy, Spain and the United States were the sources of the convalescent and acute COVID-19 samples. PBMCs, B-cell-depleted T cells, or T cells provided the cDNA or gDNA that made up the material.

Authors' data handling: Reference gene primer amplification gave estimated nucleated cell counts. This table comes from immunoSEQ multiplex PCR, and its TCRdb copy is limited to in-frame clones, with some not included. D and trimming come from the DNA, and the V and J calls and clone size come from that table. The table records some 140,000 clones, roughly 91% of them present only once. With 2 bases removed from V and 8 bases from J, the gap between germline ends came to 11 bases. The CDR3 covers 13 residues. CDR1 is SNHLY and CDR2 is FYNNEI in the germline V gene. Sequenced input: peripheral blood. This sequence originates from a man in his fifties or sixties with active or convalescent COVID-19. The chain uses TRBV2 and TRBJ2-3; D is unclear. The CDR3 DNA is TGTGCCAGCAGTGAAACACCCAGAGGTACGCAGTATTTT. It specifies CASSETPRGTQYF.